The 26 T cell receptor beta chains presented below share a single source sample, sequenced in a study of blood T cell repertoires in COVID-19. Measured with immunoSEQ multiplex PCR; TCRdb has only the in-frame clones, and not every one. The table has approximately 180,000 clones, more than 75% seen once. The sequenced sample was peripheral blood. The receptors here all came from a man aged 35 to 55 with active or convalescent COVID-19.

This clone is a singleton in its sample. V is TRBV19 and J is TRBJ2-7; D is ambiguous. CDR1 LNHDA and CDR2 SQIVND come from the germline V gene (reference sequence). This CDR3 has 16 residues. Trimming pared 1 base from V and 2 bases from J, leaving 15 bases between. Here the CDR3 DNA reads TGTGCCAGTAGTATAGGGGCCAGTTCAGCTACCTACGAGCAGTACTTC. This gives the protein CASSIGASSATYEQYF.

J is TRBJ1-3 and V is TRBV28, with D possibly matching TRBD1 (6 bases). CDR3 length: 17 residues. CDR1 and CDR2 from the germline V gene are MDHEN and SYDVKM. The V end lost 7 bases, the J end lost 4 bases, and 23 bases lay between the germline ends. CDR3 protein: CASTTFIVGAAGNTIYF. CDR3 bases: TGTGCCAGCACCACCTTCATTGTGGGGGCGGCAGGAAACACCATATATTTT.

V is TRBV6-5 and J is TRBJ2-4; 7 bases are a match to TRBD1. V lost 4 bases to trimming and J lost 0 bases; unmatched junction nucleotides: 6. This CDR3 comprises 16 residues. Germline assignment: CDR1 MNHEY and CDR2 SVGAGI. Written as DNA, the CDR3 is TGTGCCAGCAGTTCCCGGACAGGTTTAGCCAAAAACATTCAGTACTTC. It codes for CASSSRTGLAKNIQYF.

The CDR3, as DNA: TGTGCCAGCAGTCGGGACAGGGTTACGGACACTGAAGCTTTCTTT. Translation gives CASSRDRVTDTEAFF. This sequence joins TRBV6-5 and TRBJ1-1; 9 bases agree with TRBD1. CDR1 and CDR2 from the germline V gene are MNHEY and SVGAGI. The CDR3 has 15 amino acids. V shed 5 bases and J 3 bases; nucleotides not matched to a gene: 7.

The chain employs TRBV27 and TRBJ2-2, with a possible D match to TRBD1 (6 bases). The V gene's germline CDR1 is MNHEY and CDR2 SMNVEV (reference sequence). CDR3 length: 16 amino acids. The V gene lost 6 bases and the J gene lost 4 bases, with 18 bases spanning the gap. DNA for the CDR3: TGTGCCAGCAGAACTCAGGGGCCCCGAGGCACCGGGGAGCTGTTTTTT. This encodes CASRTQGPRGTGELFF.

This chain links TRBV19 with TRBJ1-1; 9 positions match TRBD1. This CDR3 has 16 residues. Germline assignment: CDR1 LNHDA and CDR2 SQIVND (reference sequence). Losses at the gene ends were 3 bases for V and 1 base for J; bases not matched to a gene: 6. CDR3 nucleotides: TGTGCCAGTAGTATCCCGACAGGGGGACGGAACACTGAAGCTTTCTTT. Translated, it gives CASSIPTGGRNTEAFF.

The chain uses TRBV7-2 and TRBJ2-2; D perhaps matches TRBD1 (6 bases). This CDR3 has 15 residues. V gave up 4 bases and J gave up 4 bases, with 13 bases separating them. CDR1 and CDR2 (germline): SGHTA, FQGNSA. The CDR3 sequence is CASSYSGQPTGELFF. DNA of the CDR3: TGTGCCAGCAGCTACTCCGGACAGCCCACCGGGGAGCTGTTTTTT.

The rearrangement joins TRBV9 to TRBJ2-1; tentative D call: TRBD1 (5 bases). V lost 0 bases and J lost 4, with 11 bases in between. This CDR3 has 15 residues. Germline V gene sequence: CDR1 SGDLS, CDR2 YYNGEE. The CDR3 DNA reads TGTGCCAGCAGCGTAGGAACAGGAAGATACAATGAGCAGTTCTTC. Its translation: CASSVGTGRYNEQFF.

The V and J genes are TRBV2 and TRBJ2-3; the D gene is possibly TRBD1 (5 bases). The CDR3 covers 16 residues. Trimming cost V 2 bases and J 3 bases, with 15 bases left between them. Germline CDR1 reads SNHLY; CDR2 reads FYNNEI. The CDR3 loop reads CASSETGAARTDTQYF. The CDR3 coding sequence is TGTGCCAGCAGTGAAACAGGAGCCGCACGGACAGATACGCAGTATTTT.

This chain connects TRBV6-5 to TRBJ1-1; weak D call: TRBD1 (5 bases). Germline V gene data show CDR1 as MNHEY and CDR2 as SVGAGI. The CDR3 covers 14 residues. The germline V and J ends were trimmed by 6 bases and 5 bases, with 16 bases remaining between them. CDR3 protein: CASSVGGARTEAFF. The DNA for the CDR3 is TGTGCCAGCAGCGTGGGCGGGGCAAGAACTGAAGCTTTCTTT.

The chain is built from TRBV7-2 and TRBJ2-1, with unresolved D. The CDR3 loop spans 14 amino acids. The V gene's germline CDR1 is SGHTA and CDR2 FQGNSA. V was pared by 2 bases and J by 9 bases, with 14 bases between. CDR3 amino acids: CASSLMGLSGEQFF. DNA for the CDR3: TGTGCCAGCAGCTTAATGGGCTTGTCAGGTGAGCAGTTCTTC.

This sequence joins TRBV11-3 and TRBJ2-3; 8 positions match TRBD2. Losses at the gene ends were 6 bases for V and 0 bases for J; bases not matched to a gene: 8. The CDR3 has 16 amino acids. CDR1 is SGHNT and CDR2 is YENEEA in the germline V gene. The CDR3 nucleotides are TGTGCCAGCAGAGGTCGTTTAGCGGGGAGCACAGATACGCAGTATTTT. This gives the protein CASRGRLAGSTDTQYF.

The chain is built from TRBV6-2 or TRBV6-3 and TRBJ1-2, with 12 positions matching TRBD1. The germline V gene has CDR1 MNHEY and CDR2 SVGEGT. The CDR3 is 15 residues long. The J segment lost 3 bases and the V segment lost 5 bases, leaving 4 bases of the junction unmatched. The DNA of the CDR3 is TGTGCCAGCAGTCCCGGGACAGGGGGCGACTATGGCTACACCTTC. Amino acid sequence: CASSPGTGGDYGYTF.

CDR3 sequence (DNA): TGTGCCATCAGTGAGTCGATACCGGCAGATACGCAGTATTTT. Protein sequence: CAISESIPADTQYF. This rearrangement joins TRBV10-3 to TRBJ2-3, with unresolved D. Between the trimmed V and J ends, which lost 0 bases and 4 bases, there was a span of 8 bases. CDR1 is ENHRY, CDR2 SYGVKD, per germline. The CDR3 totals 14 residues.

The CDR3 loop reads CASRPQGAINEQFF. The CDR3 DNA reads TGTGCCAGCCGCCCACAGGGGGCGATTAATGAGCAGTTCTTC. This sequence joins TRBV6-2 or TRBV6-3 and TRBJ2-1; 9 positions agree with TRBD1. From germline, CDR1 is MNHEY and CDR2 SVGEGT. The CDR3 is 14 residues long. After removal of 8 bases from V and 7 bases from J, the junction contained 9 bases not matched to a gene.

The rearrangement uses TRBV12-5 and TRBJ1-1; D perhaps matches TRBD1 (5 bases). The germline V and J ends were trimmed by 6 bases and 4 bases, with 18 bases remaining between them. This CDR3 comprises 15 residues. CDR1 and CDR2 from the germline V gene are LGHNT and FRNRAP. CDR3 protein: CASGYGRGIGTEAFF. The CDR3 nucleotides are TGTGCTAGTGGATATGGCCGGGGGATTGGCACTGAAGCTTTCTTT. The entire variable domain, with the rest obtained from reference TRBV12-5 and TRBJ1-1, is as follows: DARVTQTPRHKVTEMGQEVTMRCQPILGHNTVFWYRQTMMQGLELLAYFRNRAPLDDSGMPKDRFSAEMPDATLATLKIQPSEPRDSAVYFCASGYGRGIGTEAFFGQGTRLTVV.

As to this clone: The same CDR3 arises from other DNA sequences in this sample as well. The CDR3 DNA is TGCGCCAGCAGCCCGGCAGGGGGGAACACTGAAGCTTTCTTT. Protein product: CASSPAGGNTEAFF. The V and J genes are TRBV5-1 and TRBJ1-1; 7 positions agree with TRBD1. This CDR3 region has 14 residues. Germline CDR1 and CDR2: SGHRS and YFSETQ. The trim removed 4 bases at V and 1 base at J, leaving 4 bases unmatched.

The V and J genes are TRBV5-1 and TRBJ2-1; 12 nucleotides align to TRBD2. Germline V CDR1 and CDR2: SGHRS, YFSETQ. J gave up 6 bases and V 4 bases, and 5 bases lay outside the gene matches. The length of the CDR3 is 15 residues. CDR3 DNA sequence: TGCGCCAGCAGCCTAGCGGGAGGGCCGTTCAATGAGCAGTTCTTC. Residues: CASSLAGGPFNEQFF.

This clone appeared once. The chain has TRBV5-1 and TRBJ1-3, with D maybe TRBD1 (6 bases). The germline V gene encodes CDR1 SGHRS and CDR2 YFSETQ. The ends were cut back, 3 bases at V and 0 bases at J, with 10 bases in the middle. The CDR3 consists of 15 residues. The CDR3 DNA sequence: TGCGCCAGCAGCTCCGTAGGGGGCTCTGGAAACACCATATATTTT. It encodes CASSSVGGSGNTIYF.

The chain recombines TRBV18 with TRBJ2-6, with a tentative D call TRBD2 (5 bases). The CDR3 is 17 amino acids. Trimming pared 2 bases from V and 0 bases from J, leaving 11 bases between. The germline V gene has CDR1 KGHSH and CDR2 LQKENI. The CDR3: CASSPGPGISGANVLTF. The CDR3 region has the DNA TGTGCCAGCTCACCAGGTCCGGGGATCTCTGGGGCCAACGTCCTGACTTTC. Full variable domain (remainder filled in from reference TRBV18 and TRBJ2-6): NAGVMQNPRHLVRRRGQEARLRCSPMKGHSHVYWYRQLPEEGLKFMVYLQKENIIDESGMPKERFSAEFPKEGPSILRIQQVVRGDSAAYFCASSPGPGISGANVLTFGAGSRLTVL.

CDR3 loop: CASSFMGGSNQPQHF. The CDR3 DNA reads TGTGCCAGCAGTTTTATGGGAGGTAGCAATCAGCCCCAGCATTTT. The V call is TRBV28, the J call TRBJ1-5; D is undetermined. The CDR3 is made up of 15 amino acids. V was cut by 3 bases and J by 0 bases, with 9 bases left in between. Per germline, CDR1 MDHEN and CDR2 SYDVKM.

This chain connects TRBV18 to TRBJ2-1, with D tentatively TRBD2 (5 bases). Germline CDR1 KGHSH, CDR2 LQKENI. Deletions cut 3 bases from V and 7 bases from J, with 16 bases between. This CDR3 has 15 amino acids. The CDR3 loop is CASSPSVEGKNEQFF. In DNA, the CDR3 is TGTGCCAGCTCACCTTCTGTCGAGGGAAAGAATGAGCAGTTCTTC.

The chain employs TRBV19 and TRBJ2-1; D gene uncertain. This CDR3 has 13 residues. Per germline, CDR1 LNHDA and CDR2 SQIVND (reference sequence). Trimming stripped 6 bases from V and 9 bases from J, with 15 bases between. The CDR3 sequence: CASSFPGFGEQFF. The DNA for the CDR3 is TGTGCCAGTAGCTTCCCCGGGTTCGGTGAGCAGTTCTTC.

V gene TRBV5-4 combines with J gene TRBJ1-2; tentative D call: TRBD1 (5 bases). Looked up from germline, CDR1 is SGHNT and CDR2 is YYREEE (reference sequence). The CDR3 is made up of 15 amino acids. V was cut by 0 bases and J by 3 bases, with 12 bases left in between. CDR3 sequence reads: CASSLAEQGDYGYTF. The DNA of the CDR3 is TGTGCCAGCAGCTTGGCCGAGCAGGGTGACTATGGCTACACCTTC. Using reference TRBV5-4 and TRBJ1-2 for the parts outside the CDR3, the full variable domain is ETGVTQSPTHLIKTRGQQVTLRCSSQSGHNTVSWYQQALGQGPQFIFQYYREEENGRGNFPPRFSGLQFPNYSSELNVNALELDDSALYLCASSLAEQGDYGYTFGSGTRLTVV.

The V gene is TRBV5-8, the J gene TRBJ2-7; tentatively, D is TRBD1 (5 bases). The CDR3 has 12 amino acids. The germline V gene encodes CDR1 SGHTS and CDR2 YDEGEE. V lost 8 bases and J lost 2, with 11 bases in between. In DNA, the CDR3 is TGTGCCAGTTACAGGAGAACCTACGAGCAGTACTTC. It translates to CASYRRTYEQYF.

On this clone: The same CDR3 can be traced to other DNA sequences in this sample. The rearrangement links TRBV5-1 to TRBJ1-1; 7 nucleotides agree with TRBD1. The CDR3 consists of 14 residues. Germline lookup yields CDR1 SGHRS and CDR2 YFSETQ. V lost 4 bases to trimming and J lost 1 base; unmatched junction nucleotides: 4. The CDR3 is CASSRGQSNTEAFF. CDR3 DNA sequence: TGCGCCAGCAGCAGGGGACAGTCGAACACTGAAGCTTTCTTT.